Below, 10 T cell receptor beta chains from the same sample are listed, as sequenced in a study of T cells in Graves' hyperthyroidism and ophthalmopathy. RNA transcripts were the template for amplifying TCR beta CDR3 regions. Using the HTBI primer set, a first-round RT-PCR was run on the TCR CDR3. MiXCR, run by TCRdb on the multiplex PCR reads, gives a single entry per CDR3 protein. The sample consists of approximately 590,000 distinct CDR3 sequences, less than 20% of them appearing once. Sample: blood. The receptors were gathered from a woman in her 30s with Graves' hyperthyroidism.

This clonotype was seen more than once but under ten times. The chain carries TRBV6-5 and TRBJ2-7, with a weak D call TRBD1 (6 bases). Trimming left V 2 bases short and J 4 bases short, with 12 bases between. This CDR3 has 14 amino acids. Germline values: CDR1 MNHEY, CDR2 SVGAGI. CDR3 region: CASSYAGEEYEQYF. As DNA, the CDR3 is TGTGCCAGCAGTTACGCAGGGGAAGAATACGAGCAGTACTTC.

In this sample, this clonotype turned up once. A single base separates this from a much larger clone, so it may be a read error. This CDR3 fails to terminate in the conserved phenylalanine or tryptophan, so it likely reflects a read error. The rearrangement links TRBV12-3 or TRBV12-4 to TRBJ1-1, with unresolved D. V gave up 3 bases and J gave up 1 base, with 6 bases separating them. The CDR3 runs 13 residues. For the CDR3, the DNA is TGTGCCAGCAGTTTCGAATGGAACACTGAAGCTTTCTCT. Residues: CASSFEWNTEAFS.

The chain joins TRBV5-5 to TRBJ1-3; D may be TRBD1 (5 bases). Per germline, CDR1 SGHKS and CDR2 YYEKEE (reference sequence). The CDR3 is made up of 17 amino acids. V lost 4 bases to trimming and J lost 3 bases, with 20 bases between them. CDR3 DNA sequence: TGTGCCAGCAGCACCTTGGGTTCAGGGCACAGTGGAAACACCATATATTTT. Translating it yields CASSTLGSGHSGNTIYF.

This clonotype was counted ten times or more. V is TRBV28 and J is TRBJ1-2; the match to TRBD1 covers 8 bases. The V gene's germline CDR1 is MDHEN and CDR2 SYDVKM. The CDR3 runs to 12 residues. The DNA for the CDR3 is TGTGTAGTACAGGGGGTAGGTTATGGCTACACCTTC. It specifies CVVQGVGYGYTF.

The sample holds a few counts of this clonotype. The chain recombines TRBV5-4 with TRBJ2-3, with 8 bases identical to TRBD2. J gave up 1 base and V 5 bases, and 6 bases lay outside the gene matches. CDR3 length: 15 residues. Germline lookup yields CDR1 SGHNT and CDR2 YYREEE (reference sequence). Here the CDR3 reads CASRQAGAGTDTQYF. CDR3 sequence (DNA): TGTGCCAGCAGACAAGCGGGAGCGGGCACAGATACGCAGTATTTT.

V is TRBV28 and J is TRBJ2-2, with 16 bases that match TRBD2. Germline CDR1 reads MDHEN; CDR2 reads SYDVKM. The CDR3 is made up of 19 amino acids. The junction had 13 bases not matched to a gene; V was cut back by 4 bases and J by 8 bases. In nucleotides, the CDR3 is TGTGCCAGCAGTTCCCCGGGACTAGCGGGAGGGCCGGTAATAGGGGAGCTGTTTTTT. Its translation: CASSSPGLAGGPVIGELFF.

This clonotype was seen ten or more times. The CDR3, as DNA: TGTGCCAGCAACCCTCGGGGCCGTAGCACAGATACGCAGTATTTT. This gives the protein CASNPRGRSTDTQYF. The chain couples TRBV12-3 or TRBV12-4 to TRBJ2-3, with D perhaps matching TRBD1 or TRBD2 (5 bases each). This CDR3 is built from 15 residues. Trimming took 7 bases from V and 0 from J, leaving 14 bases between them.

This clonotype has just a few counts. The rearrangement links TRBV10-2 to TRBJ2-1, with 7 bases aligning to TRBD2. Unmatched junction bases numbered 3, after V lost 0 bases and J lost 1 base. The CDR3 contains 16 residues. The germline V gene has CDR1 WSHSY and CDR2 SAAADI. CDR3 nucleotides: TGCGCCAGCAGTGAGTCGGCACTAGCGTCCTACAATGAGCAGTTCTTC. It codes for CASSESALASYNEQFF.

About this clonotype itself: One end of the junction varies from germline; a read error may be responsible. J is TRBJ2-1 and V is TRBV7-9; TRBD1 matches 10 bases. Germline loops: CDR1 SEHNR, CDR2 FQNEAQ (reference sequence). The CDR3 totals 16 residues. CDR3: CASSVAGTGDNNEQFF. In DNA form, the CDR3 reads TGTGCCAGCAGCGTAGCCGGGACAGGGGACAACAATGAGCAGTTCTTC.

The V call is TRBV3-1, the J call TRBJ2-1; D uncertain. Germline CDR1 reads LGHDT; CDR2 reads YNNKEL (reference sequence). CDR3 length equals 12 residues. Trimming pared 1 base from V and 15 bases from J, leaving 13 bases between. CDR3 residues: CASSQGGVLWFF. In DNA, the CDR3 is TGTGCCAGCAGCCAAGGTGGGGTGTTATGGTTCTTC.